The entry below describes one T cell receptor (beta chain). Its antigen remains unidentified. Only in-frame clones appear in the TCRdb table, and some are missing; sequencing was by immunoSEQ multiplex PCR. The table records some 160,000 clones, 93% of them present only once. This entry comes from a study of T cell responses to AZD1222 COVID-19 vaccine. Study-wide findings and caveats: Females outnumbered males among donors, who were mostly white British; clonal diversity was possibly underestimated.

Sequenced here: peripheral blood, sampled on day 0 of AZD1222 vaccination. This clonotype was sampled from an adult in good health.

CDR3 in amino acids: CASNLAGQETQYF. CDR3 nucleotides: TGTGCCAGCAACTTAGCGGGGCAAGAGACCCAGTACTTC. The V and J genes are TRBV6-1 and TRBJ2-5; TRBD2 matches at 8 bases. This CDR3 contains 13 residues. Germline CDR1 MNHNS, CDR2 SASEGT. J gave up 2 bases and V 7 bases, and 3 bases lay outside the gene matches.